A selection of T cell receptor beta chains follows, all from one sample in a study of early T cells in non-severe SARS-CoV-2 infection. TCRdb re-called the 5' RACE reads with MiXCR, one entry per CDR3 protein. The sample has about 100,000 distinct CDR3 sequences; less than 15% are singletons. The sample was whole blood. These receptors came from an adult who was a healthcare worker with PCR-confirmed SARS-CoV-2 infection or an uninfected control (not recorded which). The CDR3 runs from the conserved cysteine through the conserved F or W. D genes are given only for firm matches. A clone size is listed for some rows: how often the clone was seen (once, few, many), or a class if it is expanded.

V	J	D	size	CDR3	DNA
TRBV9	TRBJ2-5	TRBD2	NA	CASSQGLAGGIQETQYF	TGTGCCAGCAGCCAGGGACTAGCGGGGGGTATCCAAGAGACCCAGTACTTC
TRBV6-5	TRBJ2-7	NA	few	CASGSFYEQYF	TGTGCCAGCGGTTCATTTTACGAGCAGTACTTC
TRBV10-3	TRBJ1-1	TRBD1	NA	CAISAVQGTEAFF	TGTGCCATCAGTGCCGTACAGGGGACTGAAGCTTTCTTT
TRBV5-6	TRBJ2-5	NA	NA	CASSHDSGPMVRETQYF	TGTGCCAGCAGCCATGACTCCGGGCCCATGGTTCGGGAGACCCAGTACTTC
TRBV20-1	TRBJ2-2	TRBD1	many	CSAHRGQRTGELFF	TGCAGCGCCCACAGGGGGCAGAGAACCGGGGAGCTGTTTTTT
TRBV11-2	TRBJ2-7	NA	many	CASSSAGALISYEQYF	TGTGCCAGCAGTTCCGCGGGGGCCTTAATCTCCTACGAGCAGTACTTC
TRBV4-3	TRBJ2-3	NA	few	CASSPLLEADTQYF	TGCGCCAGCAGCCCACTACTAGAAGCAGATACGCAGTATTTT
TRBV28	TRBJ1-3	TRBD1	many	CASSLFSGQGGISGNTIYF	TGTGCCAGCAGTTTATTTAGTGGACAGGGGGGGATCTCTGGAAACACCATATATTTT
TRBV29-1	TRBJ1-4	TRBD1	NA	CSVARGLNEKLFF	TGCAGCGTGGCCAGGGGGCTGAATGAAAAACTGTTTTTT
TRBV2	TRBJ1-1	NA	many	CASTEGRMNTEAFF	TGTGCCAGCACCGAAGGCAGGATGAACACTGAAGCTTTCTTT
TRBV5-1	TRBJ1-5	NA	NA	CASSFSPGDQPQHF	TGCGCCAGCAGCTTCTCGCCGGGGGATCAGCCCCAGCATTTT
TRBV18	TRBJ2-1	NA	few	CASSTHRDKNEQFF	TGTGCCAGCTCCACCCACCGGGACAAGAATGAGCAGTTCTTC
TRBV5-1	TRBJ2-1	TRBD2	few	CASSPTGTSGGRFYNEQFF	TGCGCCAGCAGCCCTACCGGGACTAGCGGGGGCCGATTCTACAATGAGCAGTTCTTC
TRBV2	TRBJ2-1	TRBD1	few	CASPAQGPYNEQFF	TGTGCCAGCCCGGCACAGGGGCCCTACAATGAGCAGTTCTTC
TRBV12-3/TRBV12-4	TRBJ1-4	NA	few	CASSLEGNLKLFF	TGTGCCAGCAGTTTAGAGGGTAACCTAAAACTGTTTTTT
TRBV5-1	TRBJ2-5	TRBD2	few	CASSSGLAPQETQYF	TGCGCCAGCAGCAGCGGACTAGCCCCGCAAGAGACCCAGTACTTC
TRBV7-9	TRBJ1-2	NA	many	CASSERGGGNYGYTF	TGTGCCAGCAGCGAAAGGGGGGGCGGTAACTATGGCTACACCTTC
TRBV9	TRBJ2-1	NA	NA	CASSASNNNEQFF	TGTGCCAGCAGCGCTAGTAATAACAATGAGCAGTTCTTC
TRBV6-2/TRBV6-3	TRBJ2-7	NA	many	CASSYPDIYEQYF	TGTGCCAGCAGTTACCCAGACATCTACGAGCAGTACTTC
TRBV7-9	TRBJ1-4	TRBD1	few	CASSPFDRGVEKLFF	TGTGCCAGCAGCCCCTTCGACAGGGGAGTCGAAAAACTGTTTTTT
TRBV9	TRBJ1-3	NA	NA	CASTPASGSSGNTIYF	TGTGCCAGCACCCCAGCCTCTGGGAGCTCTGGAAACACCATATATTTT
TRBV28	TRBJ2-3	TRBD2	few	CASSSTLAGGTDTQYF	TGTGCCAGCAGTTCGACCCTAGCGGGGGGCACAGATACGCAGTATTTT
TRBV20-1	TRBJ2-5	NA	many	CSARESLAGRSETQYF	TGCAGTGCTAGAGAGTCCCTAGCCGGGCGGTCAGAGACCCAGTACTTC
TRBV5-1	TRBJ2-6	NA	many	CASYPGGNSGANVLTF	TGCGCCAGTTACCCTGGGGGTAACTCTGGGGCCAACGTCCTGACTTTC
TRBV7-2	TRBJ2-7	NA	NA	CASSLTSYEQYF	TGTGCCAGCAGCTTGACTAGCTACGAGCAGTACTTC